This TCR beta chain was observed in a study of T cell responses to AZD1222 COVID-19 vaccine. The CDR3 is made up of 16 amino acids. Unmatched junction bases numbered 7, after V lost 6 bases and J lost 1 base. Germline CDR1 is SQVTM and CDR2 is ANQGSEA. This clone came up once. Its cognate antigen is unknown. Repertoires were generated with immunoSEQ multiplex PCR, while TCRdb's copy carries only in-frame clones and drops some. The data show about 160,000 clones, 94% seen once. General study points: Clonal diversity may have been underestimated, and the donors were mostly white British, with more females than males.

The chain couples TRBV29-1 to TRBJ2-2; TRBD1 matches at 11 bases. The specimen comprised peripheral blood, sampled on day 0 of AZD1222 vaccination. This TCR derives from an adult in good health. CDR3 DNA sequence: TGCAGCGTAAAAGGACAGGGGGCGCTGAACACCGGGGAGCTGTTTTTT. It is translated as CSVKGQGALNTGELFF.